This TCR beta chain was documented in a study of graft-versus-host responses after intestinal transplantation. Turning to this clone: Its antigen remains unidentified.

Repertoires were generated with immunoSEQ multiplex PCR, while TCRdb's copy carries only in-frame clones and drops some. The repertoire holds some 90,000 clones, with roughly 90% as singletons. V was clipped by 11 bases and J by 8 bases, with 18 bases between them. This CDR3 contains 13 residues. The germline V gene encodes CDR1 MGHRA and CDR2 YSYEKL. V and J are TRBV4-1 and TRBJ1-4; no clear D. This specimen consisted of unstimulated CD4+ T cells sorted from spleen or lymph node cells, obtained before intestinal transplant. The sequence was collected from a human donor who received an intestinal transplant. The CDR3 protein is CACSSTIWEKLFF. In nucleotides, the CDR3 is TGCGCCTGTTCGTCCACGATCTGGGAAAAACTGTTTTTT.